This TCR beta chain was recorded in a study of a mutant IDH1 vaccine in newly diagnosed glioma. The overall study: There were eight vaccinations for patients, given in weeks 1, 3, 5, 7, 11, 15, 19 and 23.

Time point reported: week 5, during vaccination. The study gave 300 ug of mutant IDH1 20-mer peptide per vaccine dose, with topical imiquimod. Concerning this clone: The target antigen is unknown.

Profiled with immunoSEQ multiplex PCR; TCRdb holds only in-frame clones, not every one. The sample lists 50,000 to 60,000 clones; around 80% were seen once. CDR3 size: 12 residues. V gave up 6 bases and J gave up 2 bases, with 6 bases separating them. CDR1 is MNHEY and CDR2 is SMNVEV in the germline V gene (reference sequence). This TCR was recovered from a man aged 50 to 60 with glioma. This rearrangement joins TRBV27 to TRBJ2-3; no definite D call. This sample comprised PBMCs, obtained from a glioma patient whose treatment included an IDH1 peptide vaccine. The CDR3 spells CASRPNTDTQYF. The CDR3 nucleotides are TGTGCCAGCAGACCAAACACAGATACGCAGTATTTT.